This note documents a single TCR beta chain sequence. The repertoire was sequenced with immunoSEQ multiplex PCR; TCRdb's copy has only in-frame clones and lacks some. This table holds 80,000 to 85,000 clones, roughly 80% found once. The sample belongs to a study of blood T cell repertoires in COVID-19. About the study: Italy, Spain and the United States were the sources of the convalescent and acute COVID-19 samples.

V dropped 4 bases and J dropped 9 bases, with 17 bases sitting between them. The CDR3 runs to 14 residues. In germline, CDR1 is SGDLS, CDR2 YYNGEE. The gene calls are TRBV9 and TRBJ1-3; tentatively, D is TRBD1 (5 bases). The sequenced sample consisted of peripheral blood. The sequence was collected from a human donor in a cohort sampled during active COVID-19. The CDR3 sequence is CASSTAGITGTIYF. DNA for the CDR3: TGTGCCAGCAGCACCGCGGGGATCACAGGCACCATATATTTT. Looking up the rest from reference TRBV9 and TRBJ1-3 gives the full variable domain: DSGVTQTPKHLITATGQRVTLRCSPRSGDLSVYWYQQSLDQGLQFLIQYYNGEERAKGNILERFSAQQFPDLHSELNLSSLELGDSALYFCASSTAGITGTIYFGEGSWLTVV.